A selection of T cell receptor beta chains follows, all from one sample in a study of T-cell reconstitution after alpha-beta-depleted transplantation in children. TCRdb reanalysed the PCR reads using MiXCR and keeps one entry per CDR3 protein. The sample lists about 610,000 distinct CDR3 sequences, under 12% occurring once. The specimen was PBMCs from the stem cell graft donor, collected from the stem cell graft. Source of these receptors: a human donor who donated a stem cell graft to a child with acute myeloid leukemia. The CDR3 runs from the conserved cysteine through the conserved F or W. Fields, in order: CDR3 DNA, CDR3 protein, J gene, clone size, V gene, D gene. A D gene is named only where the DNA matches it firmly. Size is omitted from some rows. Given values are once, few, many or a class for expanded clones.

TGTGCCAGCAGCCCATCCCTAGACAGTTCCTACGAGCAGTACTTC,CASSPSLDSSYEQYF,TRBJ2-7,few,TRBV11-2,NA
TGCAGTGCGTCAGCCTCAACTAATGAAAAACTGTTTTTT,CSASASTNEKLFF,TRBJ1-4,few,TRBV20-1,NA
TGTGCCAGCAGCGCCCACAGGGACACTGAAGCTTTCTTT,CASSAHRDTEAFF,TRBJ1-1,few,TRBV11-1,NA
TGTGCCAGCAGCGTAGCACCTACTGCCAATGAGCAGTTCTTC,CASSVAPTANEQFF,TRBJ2-1,few,TRBV9,NA
TGTGCCAGCAGTGTGACCCCCACTGGGTACAATGAGCAGTTCTTC,CASSVTPTGYNEQFF,TRBJ2-1,many,TRBV2,NA
TGTGCCAGCATTCAAGAGGGGCTGGGGCTCCGTGAGACCCAGTACTTC,CASIQEGLGLRETQYF,TRBJ2-5,many,TRBV11-2,NA
TGTGCCAGTCGAACGTCGGGCGAGTGGAACATTCAGTACTTC,CASRTSGEWNIQYF,TRBJ2-4,many,TRBV19,NA
TGCAGTGCTAAGTCCCAACAGCCTTCCTACGAGCAGTACTTC,CSAKSQQPSYEQYF,TRBJ2-7,many,TRBV20-1,NA
TGTGCCAACCGGACGGAGAGCTCCTACGAGCAGTACTTC,CANRTESSYEQYF,TRBJ2-7,few,TRBV28,NA
TGTGCCAGCTGGACAGATGGGGGCGAGCAGTACTTC,CASWTDGGEQYF,TRBJ2-7,NA,TRBV28,NA
TGTGCCAGCTCGGGTGGGGTGGGCTCCTACGAGCAGTACTTC,CASSGGVGSYEQYF,TRBJ2-7,few,TRBV7-9,NA
TGTGCCAGCAGCCAAGATCTGGGACTCCCCCTCGAGCAGTACTTC,CASSQDLGLPLEQYF,TRBJ2-7,few,TRBV4-2,NA
TGTGCCAGCAGTTTTGGGGAAAAACTGTTTTTT,CASSFGEKLFF,TRBJ1-4,many,TRBV12-3/TRBV12-4,NA
TGCAGCGTTGGGGCGACAGGCCGAAACATTCAGTACTTC,CSVGATGRNIQYF,TRBJ2-4,NA,TRBV29-1,NA
TGCAGCGTTGAGGAGACAGGGTTACACGAGCAGTACTTC,CSVEETGLHEQYF,TRBJ2-7,NA,TRBV29-1,TRBD1
TGTGCTTCCGGGGGGACAGCCACGAAGGGGAATCAGCCCCAGCATTTT,CASGGTATKGNQPQHF,TRBJ1-5,few,TRBV6-5,TRBD1
TGTGCCAGCAGTTTACTAGGAACCGGGGAGCTGTTATTT,CASSLLGTGELLF,TRBJ2-2,NA,TRBV12-3/TRBV12-4,NA
TGTGCCAGCAGTTCTCACTGGGTGGGTTACGAGCAGTACTTC,CASSSHWVGYEQYF,TRBJ2-7,many,TRBV12-3/TRBV12-4,NA
TGTGCCAGCAGCTTTCCTAGTCTAGCGACCAACACCGGGGAGCTGTTTTTT,CASSFPSLATNTGELFF,TRBJ2-2,NA,TRBV7-8,NA
TGTGCCAGCGGGTCTTTCAGGGGTGCAGGGGAGCAGTTCTTC,CASGSFRGAGEQFF,TRBJ2-1,NA,TRBV27,NA
TGCAGTGCCATAACCGACAGAGTAGACTATGGCTACACCTTC,CSAITDRVDYGYTF,TRBJ1-2,NA,TRBV20-1,NA
TGTGCCAGCAGTGAATTACCAGGACCGTCCTACGAGCAGTACTTC,CASSELPGPSYEQYF,TRBJ2-7,few,TRBV25-1,NA
TGTGCCAGCAGCTCGACTCTAGCGGGACGTCACAATGAGCAGTTCTTC,CASSSTLAGRHNEQFF,TRBJ2-1,NA,TRBV7-2,TRBD2
TGTGCCAGCAGCTTAAACGCGGGAGGTGCCGGGGAGCTGTTTTTT,CASSLNAGGAGELFF,TRBJ2-2,NA,TRBV7-6,TRBD2
TGTGCCAGCAGCCAAGTCCCGGAGAGGGGGGGGACCGGGGAGCTGTTTTTT,CASSQVPERGGTGELFF,TRBJ2-2,NA,TRBV3-1,NA
TGTGCCAGCAGCTCCCCGGGTAGCGGGAGAAACAATGAGCAGTTCTTC,CASSSPGSGRNNEQFF,TRBJ2-1,many,TRBV6-1,TRBD2
TGTGCCAGCAGTTTAACTAGCGGGATTGATACGCAGTATTTT,CASSLTSGIDTQYF,TRBJ2-3,few,TRBV12-3/TRBV12-4,TRBD2
TGTGCCAGCAGTTCCGGGACTCTCGACAATGAGCAGTTCTTC,CASSSGTLDNEQFF,TRBJ2-1,NA,TRBV6-5,NA
TGTGCCAGCAGCGGCGGGATAAATTACGAGCAGTACTTC,CASSGGINYEQYF,TRBJ2-7,few,TRBV21-1,NA
TGTGCCAGCAGTTACAAGGGCACTGAAGCTTTCTTT,CASSYKGTEAFF,TRBJ1-1,many,TRBV6-6,NA
TGTGCCAGCAGCCTCACACAAAGAGGGGGCATGTGGGGTGGGGCCAACGTCCTGACTTTC,CASSLTQRGGMWGGANVLTF,TRBJ2-6,few,TRBV12-3/TRBV12-4,TRBD1
TGCGCCAGCAGCGTACAGGGGGAAATCTACGAGCAGTACTTC,CASSVQGEIYEQYF,TRBJ2-7,many,TRBV5-1,TRBD1
TGCGCCAGCAGCCTAGACGTCCCCGGAAAGTCTAGCACAGATACGCAGTATTTT,CASSLDVPGKSSTDTQYF,TRBJ2-3,many,TRBV4-3,NA
TGTGCCAGCACCCCATCGGGAGCGGCGTACGAGCAGTACTTC,CASTPSGAAYEQYF,TRBJ2-7,few,TRBV12-3/TRBV12-4,NA
TGTGCCAGCAGCCCTGACGGAAGAGATGAGCAGTTCTTC,CASSPDGRDEQFF,TRBJ2-1,NA,TRBV7-3,NA
TGTGCCAGCAGCCAAACTCCCAATGAGCAGTTCTTC,CASSQTPNEQFF,TRBJ2-1,many,TRBV3-1,NA
TGCAGTGCTAGAGTAAGCGGGGCCCTCTCCTACAATGAGCAGTTCTTC,CSARVSGALSYNEQFF,TRBJ2-1,NA,TRBV20-1,TRBD2